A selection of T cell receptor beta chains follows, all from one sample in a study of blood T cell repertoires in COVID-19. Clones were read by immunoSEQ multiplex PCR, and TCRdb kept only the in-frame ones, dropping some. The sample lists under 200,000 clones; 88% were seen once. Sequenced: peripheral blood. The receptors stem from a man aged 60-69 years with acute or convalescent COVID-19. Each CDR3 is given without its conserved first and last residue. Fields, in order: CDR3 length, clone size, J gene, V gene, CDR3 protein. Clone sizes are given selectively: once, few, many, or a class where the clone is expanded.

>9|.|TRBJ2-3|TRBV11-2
ASSLHETQY
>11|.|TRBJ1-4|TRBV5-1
ASSLEDTEKLF
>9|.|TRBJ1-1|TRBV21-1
ASRCNREAF
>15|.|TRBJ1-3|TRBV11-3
ASSRHPNPTSGNTIY
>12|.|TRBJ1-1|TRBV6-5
ASSPIQGSTEAF
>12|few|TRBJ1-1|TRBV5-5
ASSLTGGSTEAF
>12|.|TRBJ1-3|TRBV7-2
ASSQQGYGNTIY
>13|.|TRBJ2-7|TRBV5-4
ASSGSGQVNSEQY
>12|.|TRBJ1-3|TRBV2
ASSEEALRGTIY
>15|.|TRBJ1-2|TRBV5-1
ASSLDPPGQSNYGYT
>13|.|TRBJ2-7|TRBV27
ASSLKQGFPYEQY
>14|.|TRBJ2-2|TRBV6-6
ASWRGGWENTGELF
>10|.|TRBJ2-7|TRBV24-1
ATGQDSYEQY
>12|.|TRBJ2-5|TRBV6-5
ASSLQGVLETQY
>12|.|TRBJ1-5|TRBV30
AWSRLSGGQPQH
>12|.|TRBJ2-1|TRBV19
ASSRDTFYNEQF
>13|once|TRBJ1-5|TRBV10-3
ASVPGQGINQPQH
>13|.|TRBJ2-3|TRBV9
ASSPRQGWVDTQY
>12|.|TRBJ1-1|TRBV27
ASSPSGRNTEAF
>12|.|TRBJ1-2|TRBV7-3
ASREGPGNYGYT
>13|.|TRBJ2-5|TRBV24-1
ATSPGTGGGETQY
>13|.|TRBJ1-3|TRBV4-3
ASSQGAASGNTIY
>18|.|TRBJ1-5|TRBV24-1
ATSSSTGAAASSHGQPQH
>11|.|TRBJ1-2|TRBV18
ASSPGTGGGYT
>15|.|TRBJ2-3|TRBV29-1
SATPLRGTGHGDTQY
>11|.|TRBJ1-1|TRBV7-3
ASSFYRGTEAF
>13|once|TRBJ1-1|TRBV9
ASSVVPGGNTEAF
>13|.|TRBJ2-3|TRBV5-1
ASSLDSTSTDTQY
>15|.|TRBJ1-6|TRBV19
ASSISDRASYNSPLH
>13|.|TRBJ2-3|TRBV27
ASSLSGGLTDTQY
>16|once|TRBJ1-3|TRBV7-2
ASSFNWQGQLSGNTIY
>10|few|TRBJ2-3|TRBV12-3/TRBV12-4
ASSRQWNTQY
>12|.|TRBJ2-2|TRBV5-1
ASSTTSGTGELF
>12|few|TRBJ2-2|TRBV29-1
SAGTSGRWGELF
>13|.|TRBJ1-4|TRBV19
ASSIRRGSNEKLF
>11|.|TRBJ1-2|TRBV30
AWTDRGNYGYT
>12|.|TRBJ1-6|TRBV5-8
ASSLPQGHSPLH
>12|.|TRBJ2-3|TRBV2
ASSGPGGTDTQY
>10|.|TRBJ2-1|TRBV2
ASRLTGPEQF
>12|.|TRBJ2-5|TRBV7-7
ASGTGRGQETQY
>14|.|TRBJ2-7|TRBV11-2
ASSLGGAGVAYEQY
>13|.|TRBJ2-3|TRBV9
ASSIAGANTDTQY
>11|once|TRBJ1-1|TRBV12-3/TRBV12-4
ASSQNPRAEAF
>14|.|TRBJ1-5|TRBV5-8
ASSLGDRGSNQPQH
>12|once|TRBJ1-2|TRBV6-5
ASSRDRAHYGYT
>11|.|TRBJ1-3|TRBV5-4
ASSLRGMSTIY
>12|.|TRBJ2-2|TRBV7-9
ASSGRQVPGELF
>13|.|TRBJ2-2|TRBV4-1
ASSQDPGLTGELF